These 4 T cell receptor beta chains were sequenced from one sample in a study of human T cells and chemical hapten exposure. Time point noted: pre-sensitization, week 0. Described treatment: therapeutic diphenylcyclopropenone sensitization with weekly scalp DPC. From the RACE reads, TCRdb called clonotypes with MiXCR, one entry per CDR3 protein. The sample contains more than 50,000 distinct CDR3 sequences, approximately 7% of which appear only once. Sequenced here: whole blood, sampled in connection with sensitization to the hapten diphenylcyclopropenone (DPC). Receptors originate from a woman in her thirties with alopecia areata. Some clones in this sample may be carry-over from other donors' samples.

This clonotype was observed many times. The chain carries TRBV7-7 and TRBJ1-1; D is undetermined. The V and J ends lost 5 bases and 5 bases respectively, with 12 bases between them. Germline V CDR1 and CDR2: SSHAT, FNYEAQ (reference sequence). CDR3 length: 13 residues. The CDR3: CASSPVPGTEAFF. The CDR3 coding sequence is TGTGCCAGCAGCCCGGTACCGGGGACTGAAGCTTTCTTT.

This clonotype was recorded many times. V is TRBV3-1 and J is TRBJ1-4; 8 nucleotides line up with TRBD1. In germline, CDR1 is LGHDT, CDR2 YNNKEL (reference sequence). The CDR3 runs 15 residues. V trimming: 0 bases; J trimming: 5 bases; junction bases outside the gene matches: 2. The CDR3 region has the DNA TGTGCCAGCAGCCAAGAAGGGACAGGCAATGAAAAACTGTTTTTT. This gives the protein CASSQEGTGNEKLFF.

This chain uses TRBV5-4 with TRBJ1-1; unclear D gene. The germline gives CDR1 SGHNT, CDR2 YYREEE (reference sequence). The length of the CDR3 is 15 residues. V was clipped by 4 bases and J by 0 bases, with 13 bases between them. The CDR3 protein is CASSPRPTLNTEAFF. The CDR3 DNA reads TGTGCCAGCAGCCCCCGTCCCACCTTGAACACTGAAGCTTTCTTT.

This chain links TRBV7-9 with TRBJ2-1; D is possibly TRBD1 (5 bases). Germline assignment: CDR1 SEHNR and CDR2 FQNEAQ (reference sequence). V shed 3 bases and J shed 0 bases, with 18 bases lying between them. CDR3 size: 18 residues. CDR3 region: CASSFGTIDRSSYNEQFF. The CDR3 DNA reads TGTGCCAGCAGCTTCGGTACCATAGACAGAAGCTCCTACAATGAGCAGTTCTTC.